Below, 22 T cell receptor beta chains from the same sample are listed, as sequenced in a study of cytomegalovirus exposure and HLA in healthy donors. This PCR relied on a set of 60 Vbeta primers and 13 Jbeta primers. The data were produced by immunoSEQ multiplex PCR, yet TCRdb's version contains in-frame clones alone and is incomplete. The sample has under 200,000 clones, about four fifths seen once. The sample comprised PBMCs. Source of these receptors: a boy aged 2-15 years in good health and CMV-seronegative.

The rearrangement links TRBV5-1 to TRBJ2-6; D possibly corresponds to TRBD1 (6 bases). Germline V CDR1 and CDR2: SGHRS, YFSETQ. The CDR3 is 15 residues long. Trimming left V 5 bases short and J 0 bases short, with 9 bases between. CDR3: CASRTDSSGANVLTF. The CDR3 nucleotides are TGCGCCAGCAGAACGGACAGCTCTGGGGCCAACGTCCTGACTTTC.

This CDR3 is CASSQEVDRGWGYGYTF. DNA for the CDR3: TGCGCCAGCAGCCAAGAAGTGGACAGGGGATGGGGCTATGGCTACACCTTC. This chain connects TRBV4-1 to TRBJ1-2; 9 bases are a match to TRBD1. CDR1 MGHRA and CDR2 YSYEKL come from the germline V gene. The CDR3 is 17 amino acids. J gave up 4 bases and V 0 bases, and 9 bases lay outside the gene matches.

This clone appeared a single time. The chain links TRBV11-3 to TRBJ2-2; 8 bases map to TRBD2. The CDR3 contains 17 residues. CDR1 SGHNT and CDR2 YENEEA come from the germline V gene. After removal of 1 base from V and 3 bases from J, the junction contained 7 bases not matched to a gene. The DNA of the CDR3 is TGTGCCAGCAGCTTAGGCTATTTCGGGAGGGACACCGGGGAGCTGTTTTTT. Translated: CASSLGYFGRDTGELFF.

The chain has TRBV7-8 and TRBJ2-1, with TRBD2 identical over 11 bases. J lost 0 bases, V lost 5 bases, and 6 bases had no gene match. CDR3 length equals 17 residues. Germline V gene sequence: CDR1 SGHVS, CDR2 FQNEAQ. The CDR3 loop reads CASSKPGLAVSYNEQFF. CDR3 nucleotides: TGTGCCAGCAGCAAACCGGGACTAGCGGTCTCCTACAATGAGCAGTTCTTC. The entire variable domain, with the rest obtained from reference TRBV7-8 and TRBJ2-1, is as follows: GAGVSQSPRYKVAKRGQDVALRCDPISGHVSLFWYQQALGQGPEFLTYFQNEAQLDKSGLPSDRFFAERPEGSVSTLKIQRTQQEDSAVYLCASSKPGLAVSYNEQFFGPGTRLTVL.

Here the CDR3 reads CALAVSSTDTQYF. CDR3 DNA: TGTGCCTTAGCGGTCTCTAGCACAGATACGCAGTATTTT. The chain recombines TRBV6-5 with TRBJ2-3, with D tentatively TRBD2 (6 bases). The V end was cut by 11 bases, the J end by 0 bases, with 12 bases between. Germline CDR1 reads MNHEY; CDR2 reads SVGAGI. The CDR3 extends over 13 amino acids.

This CDR3 is CATAQVGLHYEQYF. DNA of the CDR3: TGTGCCACCGCGCAGGTCGGCCTCCACTACGAGCAGTACTTC. The genes are TRBV28 and TRBJ2-7; D is uncertain. Trimming cost V 10 bases and J 3 bases, with 19 bases left between them. The CDR3 runs 14 residues. The germline CDR1 and CDR2 sequences are MDHEN and SYDVKM.

The chain combines TRBV28 with TRBJ2-1, with 8 bases matching TRBD2. V gave up 2 bases and J gave up 5 bases; unmatched junction bases: 11. Germline V gene data show CDR1 as MDHEN and CDR2 as SYDVKM. The CDR3 spans 17 residues. The CDR3 spells CASSLGRIAGRNNEQFF. The CDR3 nucleotides are TGTGCCAGCAGTTTAGGGAGAATAGCGGGAAGGAACAATGAGCAGTTCTTC. Full variable domain (rest looked up from reference TRBV28 and TRBJ2-1): DVKVTQSSRYLVKRTGEKVFLECVQDMDHENMFWYRQDPGLGLRLIYFSYDVKMKEKGDIPEGYSVSREKKERFSLILESASTNQTSMYLCASSLGRIAGRNNEQFFGPGTRLTVL.

The chain employs TRBV27 and TRBJ2-5; TRBD2 agrees at 9 bases. This CDR3 spans 16 amino acids. Germline CDR1 and CDR2: MNHEY and SMNVEV (reference sequence). V gave up 8 bases and J gave up 0 bases; unmatched junction bases: 10. In DNA, the CDR3 is TGTGCCAGCGGCGGGACTAGCTCAACGTACCAAGAGACCCAGTACTTC. Translation: CASGGTSSTYQETQYF.

The chain carries TRBV28 and TRBJ2-1; D may be TRBD1 (5 bases). This CDR3 comprises 15 residues. CDR1 and CDR2 (germline): MDHEN, SYDVKM. Trimming removed 6 bases at V and 8 bases at J, with 20 bases between. CDR3 in amino acids: CASSLSRTSSDEQFF. As DNA, the CDR3 is TGTGCCAGCAGCTTGTCTAGGACATCGAGTGATGAGCAGTTCTTC.

The V gene is TRBV13, the J gene TRBJ2-1, with 9 nucleotides matching TRBD2. Trimming cost V 2 bases and J 7 bases; bases outside gene matches: 6. The CDR3 totals 15 residues. The germline CDR1 and CDR2 sequences are PRHDT and FYEKMQ (reference sequence). In nucleotides, the CDR3 is TGTGCCAGCAGCTTAAATCGCGGGAGGGTGAATGAGCAGTTCTTC. Its protein is CASSLNRGRVNEQFF. The whole variable domain, filled in from reference TRBV13 and TRBJ2-1, reads AAGVIQSPRHLIKEKRETATLKCYPIPRHDTVYWYQQGPGQDPQFLISFYEKMQSDKGSIPDRFSAQQFSDYHSELNMSSLELGDSALYFCASSLNRGRVNEQFFGPGTRLTVL.

The chain couples TRBV11-2 to TRBJ2-7; weak D call: TRBD2 (5 bases). With 2 bases removed from V and 3 bases from J, the gap between germline ends came to 17 bases. The CDR3 runs to 16 residues. Germline CDR1 reads SGHAT; CDR2 reads FQNNGV. The CDR3 coding sequence is TGTGCCAGCAGCTTATACCGAGTGGAGGCGCGCTACGAGCAGTACTTC. This translates into CASSLYRVEARYEQYF.

This chain links TRBV5-1 with TRBJ2-7; TRBD1 aligns across 9 bases. Germline trimming cut 3 bases from V and 3 bases from J; bases unmatched to any gene: 4. The CDR3 covers 14 residues. Germline loops: CDR1 SGHRS, CDR2 YFSETQ. CDR3 protein: CASSSGQGLYEQYF. In DNA form, the CDR3 reads TGCGCCAGCAGCTCCGGACAGGGGCTCTACGAGCAGTACTTC.

The chain couples TRBV7-2 to TRBJ2-5; D ambiguous. The V gene's germline CDR1 is SGHTA and CDR2 FQGNSA. This CDR3 has 12 residues. V lost 0 bases, J lost 4 bases, and 3 bases lay in between. This CDR3 reads CASSLARETQYF. CDR3 in DNA: TGTGCCAGCAGCTTAGCTCGAGAGACCCAGTACTTC.

The genes are TRBV7-8 and TRBJ2-7; D is possibly TRBD2 (6 bases). Germline V gives CDR1 SGHVS, CDR2 FQNEAQ. The CDR3 is 13 residues long. Trimming cost V 4 bases and J 3 bases, with 10 bases left between them. The CDR3 DNA reads TGTGCCAGCAGCTGGGGACTCATCTACGAGCAGTACTTC. The encoded protein is CASSWGLIYEQYF. Full variable domain (missing parts from reference TRBV7-8 and TRBJ2-7): GAGVSQSPRYKVAKRGQDVALRCDPISGHVSLFWYQQALGQGPEFLTYFQNEAQLDKSGLPSDRFFAERPEGSVSTLKIQRTQQEDSAVYLCASSWGLIYEQYFGPGTRLTVT.

The rearrangement joins TRBV10-1 to TRBJ2-3, with D possibly matching TRBD2 (6 bases). Trimming took off 9 bases at V and 4 bases at J, with 14 bases between the two ends. Looked up from germline, CDR1 is WNHNN and CDR2 is SYGVQD (reference sequence). The CDR3 runs 13 residues. CDR3 DNA: TGCGCCAGTTCGACGGAGGGCCCAGATACGCAGTATTTT. Translated: CASSTEGPDTQYF.

As regards this clone: It is likely a read error, because the conserved phenylalanine at the end of the CDR3 is missing. The chain links TRBV6-1 to TRBJ1-1; possible D gene TRBD1, 6 bases. Between the trimmed V and J ends, which lost 1 base and 4 bases, there was a span of 13 bases. The V gene's germline CDR1 is MNHNS and CDR2 SASEGT. This CDR3 is 15 amino acids long. The CDR3 DNA reads as TGTGCCAGCAGTGAAGACAGGGCGGGAGGCACTGAAGCTTTCGTT. This codes for CASSEDRAGGTEAFV.

V usage is TRBV10-1 and J usage is TRBJ1-4; tentative D call: TRBD1 (5 bases). In germline, CDR1 is WNHNN, CDR2 SYGVQD (reference sequence). The CDR3 has 16 amino acids. Trimming removed 4 bases from V and 7 bases from J, with 19 bases in between. CDR3 coding DNA: TGCGCCAGCAGTGGGGCTCGGGGGGGAGAGGGTGAAAAACTGTTTTTT. Amino acids: CASSGARGGEGEKLFF.

The genes are TRBV6-1 and TRBJ2-5; 9 nucleotides match TRBD2. The end of the DNA fits TRBJ2-7 better, so the J call may be wrong. There are 16 residues in the CDR3. From germline, CDR1 is MNHNS and CDR2 SASEGT. The CDR3, as DNA: TGTGCCAGCAGTGAAGCTGGGACTAGCAGATTCTACGAGCAGTACTTC. Translating gives CASSEAGTSRFYEQYF.

This clone has just a few counts. The rearrangement links TRBV10-3 to TRBJ1-5; D gene ambiguous. Germline CDR1 ENHRY, CDR2 SYGVKD. The CDR3 spans 14 residues. Trimming removed 8 bases at V and 4 bases at J, with 15 bases between. The CDR3: CAIRRQQLNQPQHF. In nucleotides, the CDR3 is TGTGCCATCCGTAGGCAACAGCTAAATCAGCCCCAGCATTTT.

The chain links TRBV7-9 to TRBJ2-1; 10 nucleotides line up with TRBD1. J was trimmed by 3 bases and V by 5 bases; bases with no gene match: 4. Germline-derived CDR1 and CDR2 are SEHNR and FQNEAQ (reference sequence). The CDR3 has 15 amino acids. The CDR3 protein is CASSPGQGIYNEQFF. The CDR3 region has the DNA TGTGCCAGCAGCCCGGGACAGGGGATCTACAATGAGCAGTTCTTC.

The V gene is TRBV6-5, the J gene TRBJ2-3, with 12 bases that match TRBD2. This CDR3 has 13 amino acids. The germline V gene encodes CDR1 MNHEY and CDR2 SVGAGI. V dropped 7 bases and J dropped 9; count of bases not matched to a gene: 5. This chain's CDR3 is CASTSTSGRTQYF. CDR3 nucleotides: TGTGCCAGCACCTCGACTAGCGGGAGAACGCAGTATTTT.

The chain carries TRBV28 and TRBJ2-2, with D maybe TRBD2 (6 bases). V lost 7 bases to trimming and J lost 5 bases, with 11 bases between them. Germline V gene data show CDR1 as MDHEN and CDR2 as SYDVKM. This CDR3 is 13 amino acids long. The CDR3: CASTLAGTGELFF. DNA of the CDR3: TGTGCCAGCACCCTCGCGGGGACCGGGGAGCTGTTTTTT.